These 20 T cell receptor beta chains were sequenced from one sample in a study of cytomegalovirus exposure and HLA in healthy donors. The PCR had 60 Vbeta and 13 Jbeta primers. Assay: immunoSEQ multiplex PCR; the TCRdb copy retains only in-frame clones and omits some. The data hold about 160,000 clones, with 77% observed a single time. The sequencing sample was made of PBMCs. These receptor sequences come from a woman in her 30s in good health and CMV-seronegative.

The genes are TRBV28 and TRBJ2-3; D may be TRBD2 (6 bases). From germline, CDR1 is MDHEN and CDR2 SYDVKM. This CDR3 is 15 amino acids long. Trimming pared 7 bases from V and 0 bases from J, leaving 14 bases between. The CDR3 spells CASINSAGSTDTQYF. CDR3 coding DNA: TGTGCCAGCATCAATTCCGCGGGGAGCACAGATACGCAGTATTTT.

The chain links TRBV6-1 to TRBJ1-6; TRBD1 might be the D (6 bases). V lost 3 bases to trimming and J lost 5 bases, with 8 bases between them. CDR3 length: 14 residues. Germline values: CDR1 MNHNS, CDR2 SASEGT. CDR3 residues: CASSEAGDNSPLHF. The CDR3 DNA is TGTGCCAGCAGTGAGGCAGGGGATAATTCACCCCTCCACTTT.

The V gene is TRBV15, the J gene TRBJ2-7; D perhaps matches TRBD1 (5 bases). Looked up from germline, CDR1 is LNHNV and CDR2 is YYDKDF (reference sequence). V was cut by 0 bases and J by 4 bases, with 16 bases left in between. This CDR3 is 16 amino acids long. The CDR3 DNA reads TGTGCCACCAGCAGAGATGCGACAGCCCCTCAATACGAGCAGTACTTC. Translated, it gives CATSRDATAPQYEQYF.

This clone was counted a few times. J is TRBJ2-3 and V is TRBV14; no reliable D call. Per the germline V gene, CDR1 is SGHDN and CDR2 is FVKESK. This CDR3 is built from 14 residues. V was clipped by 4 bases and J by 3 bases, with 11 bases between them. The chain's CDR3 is CASSPVGRTDTQYF. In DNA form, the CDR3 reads TGTGCCAGCAGCCCCGTTGGTAGAACAGATACGCAGTATTTT.

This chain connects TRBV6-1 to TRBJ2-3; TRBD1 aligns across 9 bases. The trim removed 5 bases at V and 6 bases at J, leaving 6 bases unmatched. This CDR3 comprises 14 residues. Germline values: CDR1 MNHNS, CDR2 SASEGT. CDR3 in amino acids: CASSSGTGKDTQYF. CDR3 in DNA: TGTGCCAGCAGTTCCGGGACAGGGAAGGATACGCAGTATTTT.

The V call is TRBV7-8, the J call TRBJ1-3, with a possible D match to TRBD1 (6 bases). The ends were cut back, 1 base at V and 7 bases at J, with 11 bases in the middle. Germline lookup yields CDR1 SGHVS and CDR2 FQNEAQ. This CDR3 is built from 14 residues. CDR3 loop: CASSLDRVGNTIYF. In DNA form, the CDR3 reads TGTGCCAGCAGCTTAGACAGGGTTGGGAACACCATATATTTT.

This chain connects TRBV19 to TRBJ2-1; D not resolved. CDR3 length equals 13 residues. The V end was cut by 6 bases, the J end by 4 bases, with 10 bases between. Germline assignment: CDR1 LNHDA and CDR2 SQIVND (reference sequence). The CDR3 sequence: CASSPVQYNEQFF. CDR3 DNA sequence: TGTGCCAGTAGCCCCGTTCAGTACAATGAGCAGTTCTTC.

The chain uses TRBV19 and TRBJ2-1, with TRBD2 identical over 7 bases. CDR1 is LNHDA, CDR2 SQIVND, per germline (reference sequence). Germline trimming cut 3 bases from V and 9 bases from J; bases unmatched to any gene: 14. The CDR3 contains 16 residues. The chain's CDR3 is CASSIPSLGRGGEQFF. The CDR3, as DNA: TGTGCCAGTAGTATTCCCTCTCTGGGGCGCGGGGGTGAGCAGTTCTTC.

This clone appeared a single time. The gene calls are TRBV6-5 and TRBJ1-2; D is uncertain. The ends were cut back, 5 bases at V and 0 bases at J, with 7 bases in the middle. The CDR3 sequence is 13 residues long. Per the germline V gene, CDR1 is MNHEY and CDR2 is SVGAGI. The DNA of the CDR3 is TGTGCCAGCAGTCGTACAACTAACTATGGCTACACCTTC. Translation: CASSRTTNYGYTF.

CDR3: CASSVGEKETQYF. The CDR3 bases are TGCGCCAGCAGCGTAGGGGAAAAAGAGACCCAGTACTTC. The genes are TRBV5-1 and TRBJ2-5; TRBD1 might be the D (5 bases). CDR1 SGHRS and CDR2 YFSETQ come from the germline V gene. This CDR3 spans 13 amino acids. V gave up 4 bases and J gave up 3 bases, with 10 bases separating them.

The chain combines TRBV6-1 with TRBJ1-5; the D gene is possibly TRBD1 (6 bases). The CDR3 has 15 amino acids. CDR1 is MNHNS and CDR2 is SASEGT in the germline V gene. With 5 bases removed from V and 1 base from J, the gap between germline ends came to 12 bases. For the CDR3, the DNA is TGTGCCAGCAGTTCAGGGGAGAAGAGCAATCAGCCCCAGCATTTT. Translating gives CASSSGEKSNQPQHF.

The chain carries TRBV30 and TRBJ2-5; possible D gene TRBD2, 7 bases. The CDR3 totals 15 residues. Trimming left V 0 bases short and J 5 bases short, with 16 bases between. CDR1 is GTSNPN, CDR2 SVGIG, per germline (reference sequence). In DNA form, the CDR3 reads TGTGCCTGGAGTGTACCTGGGGGGGGCGTGGAGACCCAGTACTTC. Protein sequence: CAWSVPGGGVETQYF. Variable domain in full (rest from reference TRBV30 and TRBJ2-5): SQTIHQWPATLVQPVGSPLSLECTVEGTSNPNLYWYRQAAGRGLQLLFYSVGIGQISSEVPQNLSASRPQDRQFILSSKKLLLSDSGFYLCAWSVPGGGVETQYFGPGTRLLVL.

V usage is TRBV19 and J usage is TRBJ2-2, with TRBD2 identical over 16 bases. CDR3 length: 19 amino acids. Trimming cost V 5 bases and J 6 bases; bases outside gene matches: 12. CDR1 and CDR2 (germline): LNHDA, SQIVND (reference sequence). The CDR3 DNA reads TGTGCCAGTAGTCTGGGCCCGGGACTAGCGGGGGGGCCTGCCGGGGAGCTGTTTTTT. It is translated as CASSLGPGLAGGPAGELFF.

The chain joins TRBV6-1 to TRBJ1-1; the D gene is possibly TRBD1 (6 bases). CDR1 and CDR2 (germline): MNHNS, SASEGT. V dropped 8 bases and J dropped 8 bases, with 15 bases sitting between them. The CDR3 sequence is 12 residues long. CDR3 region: CASSSRGAEAFF. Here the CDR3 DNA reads TGTGCCAGCTCCTCCCGGGGGGCGGAAGCTTTCTTT.

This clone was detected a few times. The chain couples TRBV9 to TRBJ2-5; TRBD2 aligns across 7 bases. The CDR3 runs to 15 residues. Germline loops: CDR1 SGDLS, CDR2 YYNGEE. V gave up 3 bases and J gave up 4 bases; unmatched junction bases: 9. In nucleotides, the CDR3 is TGTGCCAGCAGCGCCATCGGGGGGATCGGAGAGACCCAGTACTTC. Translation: CASSAIGGIGETQYF.

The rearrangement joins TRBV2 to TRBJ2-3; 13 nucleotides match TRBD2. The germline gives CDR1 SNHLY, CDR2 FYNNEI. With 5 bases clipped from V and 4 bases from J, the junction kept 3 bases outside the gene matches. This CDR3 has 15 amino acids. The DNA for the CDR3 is TGTGCCAGCAGTTCACTAGCGGGGGGGCCAGATACGCAGTATTTT. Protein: CASSSLAGGPDTQYF.

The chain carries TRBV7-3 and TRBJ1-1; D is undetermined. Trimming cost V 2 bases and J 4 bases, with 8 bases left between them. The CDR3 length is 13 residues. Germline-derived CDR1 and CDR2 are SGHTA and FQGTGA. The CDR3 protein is CASSLAESTEAFF. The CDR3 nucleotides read TGTGCCAGCAGCTTAGCTGAGAGCACTGAAGCTTTCTTT.

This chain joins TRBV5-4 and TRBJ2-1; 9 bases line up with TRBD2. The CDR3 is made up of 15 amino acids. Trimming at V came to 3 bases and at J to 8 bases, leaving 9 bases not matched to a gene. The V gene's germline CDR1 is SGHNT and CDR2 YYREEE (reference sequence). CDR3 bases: TGTGCCAGCAGCTCCTCCGGGCGGGGGGGGTATGAGCAGTTCTTC. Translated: CASSSSGRGGYEQFF. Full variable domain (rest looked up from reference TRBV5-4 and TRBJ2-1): ETGVTQSPTHLIKTRGQQVTLRCSSQSGHNTVSWYQQALGQGPQFIFQYYREEENGRGNFPPRFSGLQFPNYSSELNVNALELDDSALYLCASSSSGRGGYEQFFGPGTRLTVL.

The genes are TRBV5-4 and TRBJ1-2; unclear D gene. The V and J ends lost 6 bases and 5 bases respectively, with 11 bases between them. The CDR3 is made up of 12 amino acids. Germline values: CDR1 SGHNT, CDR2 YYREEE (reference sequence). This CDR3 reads CASTRAGYGYTF. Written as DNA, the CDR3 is TGTGCCAGCACCCGGGCGGGTTATGGCTACACCTTC. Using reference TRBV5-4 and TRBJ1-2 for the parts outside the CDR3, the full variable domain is ETGVTQSPTHLIKTRGQQVTLRCSSQSGHNTVSWYQQALGQGPQFIFQYYREEENGRGNFPPRFSGLQFPNYSSELNVNALELDDSALYLCASTRAGYGYTFGSGTRLTVV.

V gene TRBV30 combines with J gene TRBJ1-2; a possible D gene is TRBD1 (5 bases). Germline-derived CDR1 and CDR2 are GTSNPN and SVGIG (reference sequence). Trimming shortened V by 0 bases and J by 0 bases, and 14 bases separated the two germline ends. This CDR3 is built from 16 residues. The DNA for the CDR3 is TGTGCCTGGAGTGTAAGGGCAGGGACTTCTAACTATGGCTACACCTTC. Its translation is CAWSVRAGTSNYGYTF.